One and the same sample provided the 2 T cell receptor beta chains below, sequenced in a study of CD8+CD57+ T cells in acquired aplastic anemia. Genomic DNA served as template for TCR beta VDJ and CDR3 profiling. MiXCR, applied by TCRdb to the reads, yields one record per CDR3 protein. The repertoire holds about 120,000 distinct CDR3 sequences, with 45% to 60% as singletons. All patients picked for sequencing had shown, by flow cytometry, an expansion of CD8+CD57+ cells. Sequencing was carried out using sorted CD4+, CD8+, or CD8+CD57+ T cells (not recorded which) from PBMCs. Source of these receptors: a human donor with aplastic anemia.

This clonotype was recorded a few times. It may be a read error: a sequence one base away is much more abundant. V usage is TRBV9 and J usage is TRBJ2-5; D possibly corresponds to TRBD2 (5 bases). CDR1 and CDR2 from the germline V gene are SGDLS and YYNGEE. The CDR3 sequence is 14 residues long. Here the CDR3 DNA reads TGTGCCAGCAGCGTAGGGCGGAGGAAAGAGGCCCAGTACTTC. Translated, it gives CASSVGRRKEAQYF.

The chain combines TRBV11-2 with TRBJ2-7; 8 nucleotides agree with TRBD2. With 6 bases clipped from V and 5 bases from J, the junction kept 15 bases outside the gene matches. The length of the CDR3 is 16 residues. From germline, CDR1 is SGHAT and CDR2 FQNNGV. CDR3 residues: CASSEPIAGLRNEQYF. The CDR3 DNA reads as TGTGCCAGCAGTGAACCCATAGCGGGATTGAGAAACGAGCAGTACTTC.